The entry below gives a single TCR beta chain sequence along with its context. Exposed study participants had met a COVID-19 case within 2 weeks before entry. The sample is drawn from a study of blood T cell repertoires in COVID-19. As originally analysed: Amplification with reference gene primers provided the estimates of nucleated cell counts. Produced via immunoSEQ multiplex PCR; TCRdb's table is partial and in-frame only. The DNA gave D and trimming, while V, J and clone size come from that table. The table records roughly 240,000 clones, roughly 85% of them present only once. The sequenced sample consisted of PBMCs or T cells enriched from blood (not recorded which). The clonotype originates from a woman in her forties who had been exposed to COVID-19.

CDR3 in DNA: TGTGCCAGCAGTTTGGTGAGGTCTAGTGACACTGAAGCTTTCTTT. Translated: CASSLVRSSDTEAFF. This chain links TRBV27 with TRBJ1-1; D ambiguous. The germline V gene encodes CDR1 MNHEY and CDR2 SMNVEV (reference sequence). The CDR3 has 15 amino acids. V lost 3 bases to trimming and J lost 3 bases, with 14 bases between them.